This T cell receptor (beta chain) originates from a study of blood T cell repertoires in COVID-19. Study-level background: COVID-19 samples from acute and convalescent phases originated in the United States, Italy and Spain.

TCRdb's table, derived via immunoSEQ multiplex PCR, lists solely in-frame clones and lacks some. The sample holds about 220,000 clones, roughly 84% seen once. This CDR3 has 15 amino acids. V gave up 6 bases and J gave up 4 bases; unmatched junction bases: 7. CDR1 MNHEY and CDR2 SVGEGT come from the germline V gene. The chain links TRBV6-2 or TRBV6-3 to TRBJ1-5, with 9 nucleotides matching TRBD1. The sequence was obtained from a man aged 45-65 years with active or convalescent COVID-19. The sample was peripheral blood. CDR3 protein: CASSDGQGRNQPQHF. DNA for the CDR3: TGTGCCAGCAGCGACGGACAGGGGCGAAATCAGCCCCAGCATTTT.